This T cell receptor beta chain was profiled in a study of cytomegalovirus exposure and HLA in healthy donors. Each donor was nominally healthy when sampled (though unrecorded immune exposures were likely). Study results and limitations: In a later analysis, HLA-associated beta chains showed higher expansion and lower generation probabilities than comparable chains.

Note on this clone: Its antigen is undetermined.

The CDR3 is 15 residues long. Trimming removed 5 bases from V and 7 bases from J; junction bases left unmatched: 13. CDR1 and CDR2 from the germline V gene are MDHEN and SYDVKM. With 60 Vbeta and 13 Jbeta primers, the PCR was carried out. Repertoires were generated with immunoSEQ multiplex PCR, while TCRdb's copy carries only in-frame clones and drops some. This sample has about 150,000 clones, with 75% found just once. This chain uses TRBV28 with TRBJ1-1; 7 bases align to TRBD1. Sequences were obtained from PBMCs. The clonotype was recovered from a man between 18 and 29 years old in good health and CMV-seropositive. The CDR3 DNA sequence: TGTGCCAGCAGTGGGGAAAAGAAGGGGGCCCGTGAAGCTTTCTTT. Translation: CASSGEKKGAREAFF.